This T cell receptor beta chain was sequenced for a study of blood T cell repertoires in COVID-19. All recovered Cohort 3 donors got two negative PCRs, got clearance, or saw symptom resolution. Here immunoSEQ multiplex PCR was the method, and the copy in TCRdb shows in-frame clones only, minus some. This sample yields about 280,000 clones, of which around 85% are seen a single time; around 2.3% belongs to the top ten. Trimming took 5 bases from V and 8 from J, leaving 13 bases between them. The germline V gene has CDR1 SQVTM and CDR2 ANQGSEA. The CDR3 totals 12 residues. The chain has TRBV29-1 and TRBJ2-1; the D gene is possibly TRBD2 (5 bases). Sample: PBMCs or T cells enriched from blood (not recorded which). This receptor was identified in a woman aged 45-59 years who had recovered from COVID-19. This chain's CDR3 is CSVSVATHEQFF. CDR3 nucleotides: TGCAGCGTTTCGGTAGCGACCCATGAGCAGTTCTTC.